Listed below are T cell receptor beta chains from one sample, sequenced in a study of cytomegalovirus exposure and HLA in healthy donors. The protocol was immunoSEQ multiplex PCR, while the TCRdb copy is restricted to in-frame clones and leaves out a portion. Of hundreds of thousands of clones in the sample, about nine tenths were seen once. Material: PBMCs. These receptors came from a woman aged 18-29 years in good health and CMV-seronegative. Each CDR3 is given with its conserved first and last residue. D genes are given only for firm matches.

cdr3_length,v_call,j_call,d_call,cdr3_aa
15,TRBV7-9,TRBJ2-7,TRBD1,CASSPRQGFSYEQYF
14,TRBV6-1,TRBJ2-3,.,CASTKGVMTDTQYF
15,TRBV29-1,TRBJ2-7,.,CSVENGEAPRSEQYF
13,TRBV7-9,TRBJ2-7,.,CASSPGLSYEQYF
13,TRBV2,TRBJ1-5,.,CASSEKGDQPQHF
17,TRBV19,TRBJ1-2,.,CASKGLVGRVANYGYTF
14,TRBV28,TRBJ1-1,.,CASSSGGTLTEAFF
15,TRBV6-6,TRBJ1-5,TRBD1,CASSFPGQKDQPQHF
15,TRBV27,TRBJ2-7,TRBD1,CASSSLTGWLNEQYF
15,TRBV9,TRBJ2-1,TRBD2,CASSEGTSSYNEQFF
15,TRBV19,TRBJ1-2,TRBD1,CASSIRTGGHYGYTF
11,TRBV27,TRBJ2-7,.,CASSLSRGRYF
16,TRBV5-1,TRBJ2-2,.,CASSSIDRPNTGELFF
16,TRBV18,TRBJ2-7,TRBD1,CASMGQGTTLNYEQYF
11,TRBV4-1,TRBJ1-2,TRBD1,CASSLDRSYTF
12,TRBV2,TRBJ2-7,.,CASSGTPYEQYF
14,TRBV28,TRBJ2-7,.,CASSFRTEGYEQYF
14,TRBV9,TRBJ2-2,.,CASSVDGLFGELFF
14,TRBV28,TRBJ2-2,TRBD1,CASRVDRELGELFF
14,TRBV19,TRBJ2-7,.,CASSSIGGRYEQYF
13,TRBV9,TRBJ2-7,.,CASSVAHPGEQYF
14,TRBV4-1,TRBJ2-7,.,CASSQGGPGYEQYF
11,TRBV2,TRBJ1-2,.,CASSGSLGYTF
15,TRBV7-8,TRBJ1-1,.,CASSDSGQGKSEAFF